Below, 22 T cell receptor beta chains from the same sample are listed, as sequenced in a study of blood T cell repertoires in COVID-19. TCRdb's table, derived via immunoSEQ multiplex PCR, lists solely in-frame clones and lacks some. The sample lists 210,000 or so clones, around 81% seen once, with about 7.2% in the top ten. Sequences were obtained from PBMCs or T cells enriched from blood (not recorded which). These receptors were obtained from a woman aged 40 to 50 with acute COVID-19.

The V call is TRBV6-5, the J call TRBJ2-4; 7 nucleotides match TRBD2. The ends lost 6 bases at V and 1 base at J; junction bases unmatched: 6. CDR1 and CDR2 (germline): MNHEY, SVGAGI. CDR3 size: 15 residues. The CDR3 here is CASSSTLAAKNIQYF. In nucleotides, the CDR3 is TGTGCCAGCAGCTCTACACTAGCGGCCAAAAACATTCAGTACTTC.

The chain has TRBV7-3 and TRBJ2-1; 14 bases agree with TRBD2. Looked up from germline, CDR1 is SGHTA and CDR2 is FQGTGA. The CDR3 is made up of 18 amino acids. J gave up 8 bases and V 4 bases, and 13 bases lay outside the gene matches. CDR3 region: CASSSPTSGRALGDEQFF. The CDR3 bases are TGTGCCAGCAGCTCACCGACTAGCGGGAGGGCCCTCGGGGATGAGCAGTTCTTC.

The rearrangement links TRBV5-1 to TRBJ2-1; tentatively, D is TRBD1 (5 bases). Trimming removed 0 bases from V and 4 bases from J, with 11 bases in between. The CDR3 totals 15 residues. Per the germline V gene, CDR1 is SGHRS and CDR2 is YFSETQ. The CDR3 DNA follows: TGCGCCAGCAGCTTGGTTGCAGGACATTACAATGAGCAGTTCTTC. Its translation: CASSLVAGHYNEQFF.

The rearrangement uses TRBV6-5 and TRBJ2-5; a weak D match, TRBD1 (5 bases). The V gene lost 4 bases and the J gene lost 5 bases, with 14 bases spanning the gap. From germline, CDR1 is MNHEY and CDR2 SVGAGI. CDR3 length: 14 residues. In DNA form, the CDR3 reads TGTGCCAGCAGTTTAGGGGCCGCCTCGGAGACCCAGTACTTC. Translating gives CASSLGAASETQYF.

The chain couples TRBV28 to TRBJ1-4, with TRBD1 matching over 7 bases. J was trimmed by 5 bases and V by 2 bases; bases with no gene match: 5. This CDR3 has 15 amino acids. The germline CDR1 and CDR2 sequences are MDHEN and SYDVKM. As DNA, the CDR3 is TGTGCCAGCAGTTTAGGCGGACAGGAGAATGAAAAACTGTTTTTT. Protein product: CASSLGGQENEKLFF. Using reference TRBV28 and TRBJ1-4 for the parts outside the CDR3, the full variable domain is DVKVTQSSRYLVKRTGEKVFLECVQDMDHENMFWYRQDPGLGLRLIYFSYDVKMKEKGDIPEGYSVSREKKERFSLILESASTNQTSMYLCASSLGGQENEKLFFGSGTQLSVL.

V gene TRBV29-1 combines with J gene TRBJ1-4; no firm D call. Germline CDR1 reads SQVTM; CDR2 reads ANQGSEA. Between the trimmed V and J ends, which lost 7 bases and 10 bases, there was a span of 19 bases. This CDR3 comprises 13 residues. CDR3 loop: CSAEWETSGKLFF. The CDR3 bases are TGCAGCGCCGAGTGGGAAACTAGTGGAAAACTGTTTTTT.

The chain links TRBV7-2 to TRBJ2-7; D uncertain. This CDR3 spans 11 amino acids. V gave up 5 bases and J gave up 3 bases, with 5 bases separating them. Germline V lookup: CDR1 SGHTA, CDR2 FQGNSA. The CDR3 is CASSPRYEQYF. CDR3 sequence (DNA): TGTGCCAGCAGCCCGCGCTACGAGCAGTACTTC.

This chain uses TRBV28 with TRBJ1-6, with a possible D match to TRBD1 (5 bases). The CDR3 totals 14 residues. Per the germline V gene, CDR1 is MDHEN and CDR2 is SYDVKM. V lost 2 bases to trimming and J lost 7 bases, with 9 bases between them. The CDR3 reads CASSLAGKNSPLHF. CDR3 nucleotides: TGTGCCAGCAGTTTAGCAGGGAAGAATTCACCCCTCCACTTT.

The chain employs TRBV4-1 and TRBJ2-1, with 12 bases matching TRBD2. Germline loops: CDR1 MGHRA, CDR2 YSYEKL. J was trimmed by 9 bases and V by 1 base; bases with no gene match: 7. This CDR3 region has 16 residues. The DNA for the CDR3 is TGCGCCAGCAGCCAAGGTAGACTAGCGGGAGTACGTGAGCAGTTCTTC. Protein: CASSQGRLAGVREQFF.

The rearrangement links TRBV7-9 to TRBJ2-6, with TRBD1 matching over 8 bases. The germline V gene encodes CDR1 SEHNR and CDR2 FQNEAQ (reference sequence). The CDR3 is 18 residues long. Trimming removed 5 bases from V and 2 bases from J; junction bases left unmatched: 11. CDR3 loop: CASSPSRTGRAGANVLTF. In DNA form, the CDR3 reads TGTGCCAGCAGCCCTAGTCGGACAGGGCGAGCTGGGGCCAACGTCCTGACTTTC.

The chain employs TRBV19 and TRBJ1-2; D possibly corresponds to TRBD1 (5 bases). The CDR3 has 14 residues. Germline CDR1 and CDR2: LNHDA and SQIVND (reference sequence). The V gene lost 6 bases and the J gene lost 3 bases, with 14 bases spanning the gap. The CDR3 DNA sequence: TGTGCCAGTAGAGGCAGGGAATCAGACTATGGCTACACCTTC. It translates to CASRGRESDYGYTF.

J is TRBJ2-2 and V is TRBV4-1; 7 bases fit TRBD1. V lost 3 bases, J lost 6 bases, and 4 bases stayed unmatched. The CDR3 length is 14 residues. The germline CDR1 and CDR2 sequences are MGHRA and YSYEKL. CDR3: CASSQSTGAGELFF. CDR3 nucleotides: TGCGCCAGCAGCCAGTCCACAGGGGCCGGGGAGCTGTTTTTT.

The CDR3 DNA follows: TGTGCCACCGAGGACAGGGCCAATGAGCAGTTCTTC. It translates to CATEDRANEQFF. V and J are TRBV19 and TRBJ2-1; TRBD1 aligns across 8 bases. J gave up 6 bases and V 10 bases, and 5 bases lay outside the gene matches. CDR1 is LNHDA, CDR2 SQIVND, per germline (reference sequence). The CDR3 contains 12 residues.

V and J are TRBV2 and TRBJ1-3; D is perhaps TRBD1 (6 bases). V was cut by 2 bases and J by 1 base, with 9 bases left in between. Germline V lookup: CDR1 SNHLY, CDR2 FYNNEI. The CDR3 is made up of 15 amino acids. The CDR3 protein is CASSELRGSGNTIYF. The CDR3 region has the DNA TGTGCCAGCAGTGAACTTAGGGGGTCTGGAAACACCATATATTTT.

The rearrangement joins TRBV5-5 to TRBJ1-1; possibly TRBD1 for D (5 bases). The CDR3 sequence is 13 residues long. Germline assignment: CDR1 SGHKS and CDR2 YYEKEE (reference sequence). Trimming left V 4 bases short and J 1 base short, with 8 bases between. The CDR3 spells CASSHDRNTEAFF. The CDR3 bases are TGTGCCAGCAGCCACGACAGGAACACTGAAGCTTTCTTT.

This clone is a singleton in its sample. The CDR3 reads CSAAFTDTQYF. The CDR3 DNA sequence: TGCAGTGCGGCCTTCACAGATACGCAGTATTTT. The chain combines TRBV20-1 with TRBJ2-3; D gene uncertain. Trimming took 6 bases from V and 2 from J, leaving 6 bases between them. In germline, CDR1 is DFQATT, CDR2 SNEGSKA (reference sequence). The CDR3 is 11 amino acids.

In DNA, the CDR3 is TGTGCCAGCAGCTCCCGGGGTAGCGGGAGGGGGGTCCAAGAGACCCAGTACTTC. Its translation: CASSSRGSGRGVQETQYF. The chain recombines TRBV7-2 with TRBJ2-5, with 11 bases matching TRBD2. The germline gives CDR1 SGHTA, CDR2 FQGNSA. The V segment lost 4 bases and the J segment 1 base; nucleotides outside the gene matches: 11. The CDR3 sequence is 18 residues long. Based on the CDR3 plus reference TRBV7-2 and TRBJ2-5, the full variable domain is GAGVSQSPSNKVTEKGKDVELRCDPISGHTALYWYRQSLGQGLEFLIYFQGNSAPDKSGLPSDRFSAERTGGSVSTLTIQRTQQEDSAVYLCASSSRGSGRGVQETQYFGPGTRLLVL.

This clone was counted a few times. J is TRBJ1-1 and V is TRBV29-1; possible D gene TRBD1, 6 bases. Trimming cost V 7 bases and J 1 base, with 7 bases left between them. The CDR3 covers 11 residues. The V gene's germline CDR1 is SQVTM and CDR2 ANQGSEA. This CDR3 is CSADRNTEAFF. CDR3 sequence (DNA): TGCAGCGCGGACAGGAACACTGAAGCTTTCTTT.

The J gene is TRBJ2-7, the V gene TRBV14; TRBD1 aligns across 7 bases. The CDR3 loop spans 15 amino acids. Germline CDR1 is SGHDN and CDR2 is FVKESK. V lost 1 base, J lost 2 bases, and 5 bases stayed unmatched. The CDR3 sequence: CASSQATGFAYEQYF. The DNA for the CDR3 is TGTGCCAGCAGCCAAGCGACAGGGTTCGCCTACGAGCAGTACTTC.

The V call is TRBV12-3 or TRBV12-4, the J call TRBJ1-2, with D perhaps matching TRBD1 (5 bases). The CDR3 totals 12 residues. Trimming took off 1 base at V and 6 bases at J, with 6 bases between the two ends. The CDR3 region has the DNA TGTGCCAGCAGTTTAGGACAGAATGGCTACACCTTC. This encodes CASSLGQNGYTF.

The rearrangement joins TRBV7-9 to TRBJ1-3; D possibly corresponds to TRBD1 (6 bases). The germline gives CDR1 SEHNR, CDR2 FQNEAQ (reference sequence). CDR3 size: 17 residues. Trimming shortened V by 0 bases and J by 0 bases, and 12 bases separated the two germline ends. CDR3 DNA sequence: TGTGCCAGCAGCTTAGCGGGGGCGAAGAGCTCTGGAAACACCATATATTTT. It codes for CASSLAGAKSSGNTIYF.

CDR3 region: CASSLTRQDSYEQYF. CDR3 nucleotides: TGTGCCAGCAGCTTGACGCGACAGGACTCCTACGAGCAGTACTTC. This chain connects TRBV5-5 to TRBJ2-7, with a possible D match to TRBD1 (6 bases). V was cut by 1 base and J by 0 bases, with 11 bases left in between. This CDR3 spans 15 amino acids. Germline loops: CDR1 SGHKS, CDR2 YYEKEE (reference sequence).